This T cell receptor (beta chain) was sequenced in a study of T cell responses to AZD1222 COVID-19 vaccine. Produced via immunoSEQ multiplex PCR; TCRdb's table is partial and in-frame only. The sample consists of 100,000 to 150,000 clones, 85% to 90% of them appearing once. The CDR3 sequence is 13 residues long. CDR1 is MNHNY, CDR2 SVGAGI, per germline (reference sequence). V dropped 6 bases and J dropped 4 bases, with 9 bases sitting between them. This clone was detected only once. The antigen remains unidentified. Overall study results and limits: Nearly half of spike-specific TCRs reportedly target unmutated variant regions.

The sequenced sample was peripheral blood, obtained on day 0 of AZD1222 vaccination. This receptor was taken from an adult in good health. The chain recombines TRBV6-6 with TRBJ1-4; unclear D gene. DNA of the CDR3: TGTGCCAGCAGGCTGCGGGGTAATGAAAAACTGTTTTTT. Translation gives CASRLRGNEKLFF.